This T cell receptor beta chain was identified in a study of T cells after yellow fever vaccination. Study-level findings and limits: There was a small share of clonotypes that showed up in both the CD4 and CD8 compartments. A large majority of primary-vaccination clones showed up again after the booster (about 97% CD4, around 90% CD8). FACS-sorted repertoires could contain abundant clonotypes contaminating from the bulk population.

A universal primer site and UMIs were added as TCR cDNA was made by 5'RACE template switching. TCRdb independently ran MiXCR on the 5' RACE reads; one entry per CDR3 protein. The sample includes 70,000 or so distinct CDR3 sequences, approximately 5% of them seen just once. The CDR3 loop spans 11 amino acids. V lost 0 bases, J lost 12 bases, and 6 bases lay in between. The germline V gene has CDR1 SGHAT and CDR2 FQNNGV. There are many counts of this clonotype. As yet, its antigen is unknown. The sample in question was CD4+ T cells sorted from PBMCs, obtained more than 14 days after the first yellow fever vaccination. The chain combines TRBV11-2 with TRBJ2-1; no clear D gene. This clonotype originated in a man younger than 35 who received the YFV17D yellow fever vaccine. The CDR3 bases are TGTGCCAGCAGCTTAGATGCCCTGCAGTTCTTC. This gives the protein CASSLDALQFF.